This T cell receptor (beta chain) came from a study of shared clonotypes between healthy human individuals. Overall study findings and caveats: Sampling used blood alone; tissue repertoires probably differ.

The protocol was immunoSEQ multiplex PCR, while the TCRdb copy is restricted to in-frame clones and leaves out a portion. The data show 2 million or so clones, 85% to 95% seen once. A note on this clone: Its antigen is not known.

V lost 4 bases and J lost 5; bases outside the gene matches: 8. The CDR3 sequence is 15 residues long. Germline V gives CDR1 MNHEY, CDR2 SMNVEV (reference sequence). The sequence was obtained from a man aged 18-30 years in good health. The chain links TRBV27 to TRBJ2-1; TRBD1 aligns across 7 bases. The sample comprised naive CD4+ T cells sorted from blood. Subset of the sample: CD45RA+ positively selected. The chain's CDR3 is CASSSRDSPNNEQFF. The DNA for the CDR3 is TGTGCCAGCAGTTCTCGGGACAGCCCTAACAATGAGCAGTTCTTC.